These T cell receptor beta chains were read from a single sample in a study of blood T cell repertoires in COVID-19. Clones were read by immunoSEQ multiplex PCR, and TCRdb kept only the in-frame ones, dropping some. The profile shows about 200,000 clones, 70% to 90% of them singletons. The sample was peripheral blood. The source of these receptors is a woman older than 75 with acute or convalescent COVID-19. Each CDR3 is given with its conserved first and last residue. D genes are given only for firm matches. The size of a clone is reported for some rows only, either as once, few or many, or as a class for expanded clones.

size	D	J	V	DNA	CDR3
-	-	TRBJ2-5	TRBV19	TGTGCCAGTAGTCAGATACAGGAGACCCAGTACTTC	CASSQIQETQYF
-	-	TRBJ2-1	TRBV28	TGTGCCAGCACTTTAGCAGGTCCGACAATCTCCTACAATGAGCAGTTCTTC	CASTLAGPTISYNEQFF
-	TRBD1	TRBJ1-5	TRBV19	TGTGCCAGTAGTGCACAGGGGATTAATCAGCCCCAGCATTTT	CASSAQGINQPQHF
-	-	TRBJ1-1	TRBV28	TGTGCCAGCAGTCATGGGGGGGGCGACACTGAAGCTTTCTTT	CASSHGGGDTEAFF
-	-	TRBJ1-6	TRBV7-3	TGTGCCAGCAGCTTCGTGGGAGTAGGATCACCCCTCCACTTT	CASSFVGVGSPLHF
-	TRBD2	TRBJ2-1	TRBV10-2	TGCGCCAGCAGTCGCGGGAGGGGATACAATGAGCAGTTCTTC	CASSRGRGYNEQFF
-	TRBD2	TRBJ2-3	TRBV7-2	TGTGCCAGCAGCTATCAAGCGGCTAGCGGGAGTAGGCTAGATACGCAGTATTTT	CASSYQAASGSRLDTQYF
-	-	TRBJ2-7	TRBV4-3	TGCGCCAGCGGTACAGGGTACGAGCAGTACTTC	CASGTGYEQYF
-	-	TRBJ2-2	TRBV7-9	TGTGCCAGCAGCTTAGGTCTCAGGGCATGGAGTGGGGAGCTGTTTTTT	CASSLGLRAWSGELFF
-	-	TRBJ1-2	TRBV6-6	TGTGCCAGCAGTCCCTCCTCGGGGAGCTCATATGGCTACACCTTC	CASSPSSGSSYGYTF
-	-	TRBJ1-1	TRBV6-6	TGTGCCAGCAGTTATGAGGAGAACACTGAAGCTTTCTTT	CASSYEENTEAFF
-	-	TRBJ2-2	TRBV10-3	TGTGCCACGTCCCAGTACACCGGGGAGCTGTTTTTT	CATSQYTGELFF
-	TRBD2	TRBJ2-3	TRBV13	TGTGCCAGCAGCCCCGCCTGGGGGAGGGCCGATGCAGATACGCAGTATTTT	CASSPAWGRADADTQYF
-	TRBD2	TRBJ2-2	TRBV5-4	TGTGCCAGCAGCCGGACTAGCGGGAGACCCGGGGAGCTGTTTTTT	CASSRTSGRPGELFF
-	TRBD2	TRBJ2-1	TRBV5-4	TGTGCCAGCAGCACGACTAGCCCTGGGGTCAATGAGCAGTTCTTC	CASSTTSPGVNEQFF
once	-	TRBJ1-2	TRBV5-1	TGCGCCAGCAGCTTTGACAGCGATTATGGCTACACCTTC	CASSFDSDYGYTF
-	TRBD1	TRBJ2-2	TRBV6-5	TGTGCCAGCAGAACAGGGGTCGGGGAGCTGTTTTTT	CASRTGVGELFF
-	TRBD2	TRBJ2-3	TRBV7-2	TGTGCCAGCAGCCAACGGACTAGCGGGAACACAGATACGCAGTATTTT	CASSQRTSGNTDTQYF
once	TRBD2	TRBJ2-1	TRBV5-1	TGCGCCAGCAGCTTGGCACTAGCGGGAGGAAATGAGCAGTTCTTC	CASSLALAGGNEQFF
-	TRBD2	TRBJ2-1	TRBV7-9	TGTGCCAGCAGCTTGAGAGCGGGAGGGGGGGATGAGCAGTTCTTC	CASSLRAGGGDEQFF
once	TRBD1	TRBJ1-2	TRBV28	TGTGCCAGCAGTCCGAGGACAGGAGGAGATGGCTACACCTTC	CASSPRTGGDGYTF
once	-	TRBJ1-2	TRBV18	TGTGCCAGCTCCCTCGACAGACTCGGGGGGACCTTC	CASSLDRLGGTF
-	TRBD2	TRBJ2-3	TRBV10-3	TGTGCCATCAAATCTAGCGGGAACACAGATACGCAGTATTTT	CAIKSSGNTDTQYF
-	TRBD1	TRBJ1-1	TRBV18	TGTGCCAGCTCACCCAGGGGACAGGGTATGAACACTGAAGCTTTCTTT	CASSPRGQGMNTEAFF
-	TRBD2	TRBJ2-6	TRBV18	TGTGCCAGCTCACCCGGACTAGCGGGATCTGGGGCCAACGTCCTGACTTTC	CASSPGLAGSGANVLTF
-	-	TRBJ1-3	TRBV7-2	TGTGCCAGCAGCTTAGCATCAGGGGGAAACACCATATATTTT	CASSLASGGNTIYF
-	-	TRBJ2-1	TRBV5-1	TGCGCCAGCAGCTTGGTGGCGGGACCCTACAATGAGCAGTTCTTC	CASSLVAGPYNEQFF
-	TRBD1	TRBJ1-5	TRBV4-1	TGCGCCAGCAGCATCCGACAGGGGGCGGATAGCAATCAGCCCCAGCATTTT	CASSIRQGADSNQPQHF
-	-	TRBJ1-5	TRBV7-2	TGTGCCAGCAGCTTAGGGCAGGGCATCTATCAGCCCCAGCATTTT	CASSLGQGIYQPQHF
-	-	TRBJ1-1	TRBV23-1	TGCGCCAGCAGTCGGGTGGGGGGGTTCTTT	CASSRVGGFF
once	-	TRBJ1-2	TRBV10-3	TGTGCCATCAGTGAGTCGATCCCGGGGAGCGGCTATGGCTACACCTTC	CAISESIPGSGYGYTF
-	-	TRBJ1-1	TRBV5-1	TGCGCCAGCAGCTTGCAGGGCCAGAACACTGAAGCTTTCTTT	CASSLQGQNTEAFF
-	-	TRBJ1-1	TRBV29-1	TGCAGCGCTGGCCTACTAGGAATGACGGCTGAAGCTTTCTTT	CSAGLLGMTAEAFF
few	TRBD1	TRBJ1-3	TRBV6-5	TGTGCCAGCAAGGACAGGGCTGGAAACACCATATATTTT	CASKDRAGNTIYF
few	TRBD2	TRBJ2-7	TRBV6-1	TGTGCCAGCAGTGGACGGACTAGCGGGAGGATTCCCTACGAGCAGTACTTC	CASSGRTSGRIPYEQYF